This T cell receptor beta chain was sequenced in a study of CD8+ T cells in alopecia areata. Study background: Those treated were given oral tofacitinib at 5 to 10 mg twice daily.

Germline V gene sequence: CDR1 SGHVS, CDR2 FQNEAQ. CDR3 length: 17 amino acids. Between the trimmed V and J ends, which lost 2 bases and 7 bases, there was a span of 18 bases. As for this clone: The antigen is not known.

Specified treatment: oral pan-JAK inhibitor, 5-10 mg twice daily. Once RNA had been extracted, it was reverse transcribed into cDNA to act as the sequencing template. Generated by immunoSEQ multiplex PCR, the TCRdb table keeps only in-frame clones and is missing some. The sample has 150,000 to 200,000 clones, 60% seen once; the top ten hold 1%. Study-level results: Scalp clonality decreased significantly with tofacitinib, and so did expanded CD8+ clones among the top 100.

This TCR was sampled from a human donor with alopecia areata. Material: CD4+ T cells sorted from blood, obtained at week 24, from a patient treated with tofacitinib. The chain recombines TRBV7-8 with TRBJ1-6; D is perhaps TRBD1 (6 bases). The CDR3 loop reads CASSLRTVGRENSPLHF. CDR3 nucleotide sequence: TGTGCCAGCAGCTTAAGGACAGTGGGCAGGGAAAATTCACCCCTCCACTTT.